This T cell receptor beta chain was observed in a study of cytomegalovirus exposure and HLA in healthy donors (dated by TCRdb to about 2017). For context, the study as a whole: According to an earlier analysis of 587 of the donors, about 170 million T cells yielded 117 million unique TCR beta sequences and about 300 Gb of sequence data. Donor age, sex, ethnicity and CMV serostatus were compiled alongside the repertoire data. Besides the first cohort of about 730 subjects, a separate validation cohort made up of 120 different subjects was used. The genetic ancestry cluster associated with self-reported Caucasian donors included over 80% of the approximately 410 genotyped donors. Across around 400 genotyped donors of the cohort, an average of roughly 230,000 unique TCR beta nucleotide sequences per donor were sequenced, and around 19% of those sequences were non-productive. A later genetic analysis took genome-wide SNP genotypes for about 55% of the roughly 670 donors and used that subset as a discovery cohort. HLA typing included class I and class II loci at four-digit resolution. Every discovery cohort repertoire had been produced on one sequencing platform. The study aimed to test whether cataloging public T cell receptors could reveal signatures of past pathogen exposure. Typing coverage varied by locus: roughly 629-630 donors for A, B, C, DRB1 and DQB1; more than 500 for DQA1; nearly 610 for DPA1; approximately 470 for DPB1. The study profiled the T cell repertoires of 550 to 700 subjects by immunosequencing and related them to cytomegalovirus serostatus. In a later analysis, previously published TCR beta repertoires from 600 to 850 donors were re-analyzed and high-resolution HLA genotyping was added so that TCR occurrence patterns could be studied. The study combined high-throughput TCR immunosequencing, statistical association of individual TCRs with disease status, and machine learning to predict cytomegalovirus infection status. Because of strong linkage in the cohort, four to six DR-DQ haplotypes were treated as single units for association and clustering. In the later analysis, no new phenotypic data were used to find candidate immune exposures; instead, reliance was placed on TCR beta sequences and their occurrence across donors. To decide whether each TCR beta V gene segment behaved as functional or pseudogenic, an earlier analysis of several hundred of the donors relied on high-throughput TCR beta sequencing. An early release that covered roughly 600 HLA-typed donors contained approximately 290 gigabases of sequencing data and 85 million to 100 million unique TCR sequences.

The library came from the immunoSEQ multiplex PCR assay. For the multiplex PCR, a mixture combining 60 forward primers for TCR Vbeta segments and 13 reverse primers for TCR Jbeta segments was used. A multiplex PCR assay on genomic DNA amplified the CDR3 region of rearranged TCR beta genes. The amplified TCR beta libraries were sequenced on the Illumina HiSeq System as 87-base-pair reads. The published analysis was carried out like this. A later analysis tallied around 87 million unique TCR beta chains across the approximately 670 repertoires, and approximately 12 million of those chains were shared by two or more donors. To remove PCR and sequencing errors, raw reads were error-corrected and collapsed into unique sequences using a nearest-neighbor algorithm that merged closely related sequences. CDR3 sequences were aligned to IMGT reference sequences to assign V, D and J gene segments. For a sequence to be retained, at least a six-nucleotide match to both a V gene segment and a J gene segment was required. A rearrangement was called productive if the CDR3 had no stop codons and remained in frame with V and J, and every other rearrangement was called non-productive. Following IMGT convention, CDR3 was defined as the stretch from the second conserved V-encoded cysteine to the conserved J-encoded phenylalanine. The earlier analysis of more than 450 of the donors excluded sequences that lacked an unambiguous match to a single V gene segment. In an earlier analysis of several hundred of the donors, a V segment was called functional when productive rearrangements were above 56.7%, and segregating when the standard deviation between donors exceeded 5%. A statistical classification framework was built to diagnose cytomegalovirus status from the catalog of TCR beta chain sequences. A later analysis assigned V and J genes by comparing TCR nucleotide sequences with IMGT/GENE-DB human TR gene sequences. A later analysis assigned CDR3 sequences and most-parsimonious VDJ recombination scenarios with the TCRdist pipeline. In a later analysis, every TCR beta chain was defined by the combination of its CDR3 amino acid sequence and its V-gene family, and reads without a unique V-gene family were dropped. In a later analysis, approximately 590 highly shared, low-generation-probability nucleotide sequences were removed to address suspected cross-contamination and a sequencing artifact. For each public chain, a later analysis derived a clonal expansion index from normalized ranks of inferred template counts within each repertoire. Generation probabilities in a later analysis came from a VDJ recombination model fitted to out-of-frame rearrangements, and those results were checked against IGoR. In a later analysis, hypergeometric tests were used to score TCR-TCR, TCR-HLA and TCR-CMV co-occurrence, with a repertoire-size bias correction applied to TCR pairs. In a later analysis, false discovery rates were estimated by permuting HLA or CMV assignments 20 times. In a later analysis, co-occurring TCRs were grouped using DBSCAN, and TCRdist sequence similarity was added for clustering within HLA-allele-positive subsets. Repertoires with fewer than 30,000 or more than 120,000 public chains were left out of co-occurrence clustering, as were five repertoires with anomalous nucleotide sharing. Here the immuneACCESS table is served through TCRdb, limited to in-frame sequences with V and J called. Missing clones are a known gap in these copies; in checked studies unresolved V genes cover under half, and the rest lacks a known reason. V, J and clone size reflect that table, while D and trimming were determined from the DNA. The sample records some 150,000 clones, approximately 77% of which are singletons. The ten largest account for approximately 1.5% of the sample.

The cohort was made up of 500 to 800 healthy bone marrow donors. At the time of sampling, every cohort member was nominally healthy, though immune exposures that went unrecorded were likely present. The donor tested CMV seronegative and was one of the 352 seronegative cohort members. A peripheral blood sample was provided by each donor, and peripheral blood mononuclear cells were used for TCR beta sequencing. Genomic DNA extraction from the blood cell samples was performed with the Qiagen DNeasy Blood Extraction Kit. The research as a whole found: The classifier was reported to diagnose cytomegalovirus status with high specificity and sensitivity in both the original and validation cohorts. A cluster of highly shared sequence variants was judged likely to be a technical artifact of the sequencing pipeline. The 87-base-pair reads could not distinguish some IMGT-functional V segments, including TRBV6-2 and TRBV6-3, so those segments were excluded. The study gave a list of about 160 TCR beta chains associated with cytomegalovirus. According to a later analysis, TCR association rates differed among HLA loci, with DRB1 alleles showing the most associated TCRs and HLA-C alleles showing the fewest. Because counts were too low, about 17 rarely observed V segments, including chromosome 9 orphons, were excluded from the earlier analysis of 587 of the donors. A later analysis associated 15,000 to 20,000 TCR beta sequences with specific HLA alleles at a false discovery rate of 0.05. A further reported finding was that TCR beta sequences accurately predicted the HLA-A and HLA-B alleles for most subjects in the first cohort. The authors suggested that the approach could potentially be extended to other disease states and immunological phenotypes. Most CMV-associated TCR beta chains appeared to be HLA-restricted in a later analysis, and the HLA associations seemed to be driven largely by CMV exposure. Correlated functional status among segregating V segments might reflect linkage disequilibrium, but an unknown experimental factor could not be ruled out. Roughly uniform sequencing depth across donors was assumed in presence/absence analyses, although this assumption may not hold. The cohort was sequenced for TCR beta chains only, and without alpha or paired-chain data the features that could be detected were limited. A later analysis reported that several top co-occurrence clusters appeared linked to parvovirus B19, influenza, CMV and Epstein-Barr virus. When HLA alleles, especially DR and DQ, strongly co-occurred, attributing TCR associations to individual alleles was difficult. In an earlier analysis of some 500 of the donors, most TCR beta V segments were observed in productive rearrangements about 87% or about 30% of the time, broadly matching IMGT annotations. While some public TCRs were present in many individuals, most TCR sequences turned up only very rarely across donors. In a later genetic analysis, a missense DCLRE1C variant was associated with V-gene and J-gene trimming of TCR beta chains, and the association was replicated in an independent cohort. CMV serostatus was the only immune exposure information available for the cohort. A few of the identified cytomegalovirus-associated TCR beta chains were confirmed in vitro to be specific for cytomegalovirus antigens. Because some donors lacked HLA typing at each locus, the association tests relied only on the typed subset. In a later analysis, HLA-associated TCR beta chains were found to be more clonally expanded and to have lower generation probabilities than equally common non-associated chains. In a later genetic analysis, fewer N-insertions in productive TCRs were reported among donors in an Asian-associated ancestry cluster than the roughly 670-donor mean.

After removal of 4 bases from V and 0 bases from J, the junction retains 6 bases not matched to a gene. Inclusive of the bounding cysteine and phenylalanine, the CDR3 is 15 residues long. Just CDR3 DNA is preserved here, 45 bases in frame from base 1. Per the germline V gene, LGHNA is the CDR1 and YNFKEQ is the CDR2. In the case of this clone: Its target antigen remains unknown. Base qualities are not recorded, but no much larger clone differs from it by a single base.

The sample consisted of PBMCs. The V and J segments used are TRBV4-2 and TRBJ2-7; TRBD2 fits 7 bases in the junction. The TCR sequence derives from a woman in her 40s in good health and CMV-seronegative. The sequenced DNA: TGTGCCAGCAGCCCTACTAGCGATCCCTCCTACGAGCAGTACTTC. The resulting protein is CASSPTSDPSYEQYF.